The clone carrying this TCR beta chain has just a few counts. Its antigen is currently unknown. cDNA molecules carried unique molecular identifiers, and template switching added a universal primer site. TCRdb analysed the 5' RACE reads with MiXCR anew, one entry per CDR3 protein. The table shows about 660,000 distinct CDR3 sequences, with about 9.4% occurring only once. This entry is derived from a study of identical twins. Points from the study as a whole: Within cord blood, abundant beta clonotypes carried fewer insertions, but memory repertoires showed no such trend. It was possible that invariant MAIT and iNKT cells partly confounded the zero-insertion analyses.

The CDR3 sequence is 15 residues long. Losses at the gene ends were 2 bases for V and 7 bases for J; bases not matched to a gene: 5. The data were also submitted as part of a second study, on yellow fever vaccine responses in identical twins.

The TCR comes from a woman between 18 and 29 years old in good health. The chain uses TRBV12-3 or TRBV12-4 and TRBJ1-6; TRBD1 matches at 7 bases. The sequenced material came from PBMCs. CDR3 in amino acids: CASSLSGQLNSPLHF. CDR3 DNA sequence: TGTGCCAGCAGTTTATCGGGACAGTTAAATTCACCCCTCCACTTT.